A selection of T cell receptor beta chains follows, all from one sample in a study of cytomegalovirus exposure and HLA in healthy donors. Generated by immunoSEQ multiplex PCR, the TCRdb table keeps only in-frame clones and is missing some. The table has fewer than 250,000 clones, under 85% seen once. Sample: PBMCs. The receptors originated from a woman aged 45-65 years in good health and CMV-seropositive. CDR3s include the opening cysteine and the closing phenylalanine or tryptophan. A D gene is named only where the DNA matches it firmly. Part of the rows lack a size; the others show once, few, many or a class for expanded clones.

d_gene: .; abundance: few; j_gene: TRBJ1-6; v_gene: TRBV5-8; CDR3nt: TGTGCCAGCAGCTTCGGCAGTCCCGGGGTGTCACCCCTCCACTTT; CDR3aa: CASSFGSPGVSPLHF
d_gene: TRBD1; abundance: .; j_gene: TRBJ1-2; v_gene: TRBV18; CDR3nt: TGTGCCAGCTCCCCACGACAGGGGGACTATGGCTACACCTTC; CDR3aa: CASSPRQGDYGYTF
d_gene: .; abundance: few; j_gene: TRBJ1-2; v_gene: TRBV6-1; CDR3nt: TGTGCCAGCAGTGACAGCTATGGCTACACCTTC; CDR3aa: CASSDSYGYTF
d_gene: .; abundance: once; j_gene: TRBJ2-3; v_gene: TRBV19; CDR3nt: TGTGCCAGTAGTACCGGACACGGAGGCACAGATACGCAGTATTTT; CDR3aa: CASSTGHGGTDTQYF
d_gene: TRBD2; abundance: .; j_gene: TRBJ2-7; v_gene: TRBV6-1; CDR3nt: TGTGCCAGCACGGCGGGGGGGCTTTCCGAGCAGTACTTC; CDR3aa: CASTAGGLSEQYF
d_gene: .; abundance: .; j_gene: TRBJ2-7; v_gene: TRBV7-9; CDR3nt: TGTGCCAGCAGCTTAGCCTTCTACGAGCAGTACTTC; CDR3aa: CASSLAFYEQYF
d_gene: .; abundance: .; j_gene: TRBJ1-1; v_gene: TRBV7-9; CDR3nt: TGTGCCAGCAGCTTAAGCCAGAACACTGAAGCTTTCTTT; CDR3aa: CASSLSQNTEAFF
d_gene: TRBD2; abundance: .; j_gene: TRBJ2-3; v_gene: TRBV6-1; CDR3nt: TGTGCCAGCAGTGTGGATCTAGCGGGGGGGGGAGATACGCAGTATTTT; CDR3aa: CASSVDLAGGGDTQYF
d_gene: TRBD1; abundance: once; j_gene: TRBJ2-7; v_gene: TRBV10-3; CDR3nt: TGTGCCATCAGTGAGTCATTGGGACAGGGCGGCAACGAGCAGTACTTC; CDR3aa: CAISESLGQGGNEQYF
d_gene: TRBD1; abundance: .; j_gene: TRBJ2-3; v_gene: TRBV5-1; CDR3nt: TGCGCCAGCAGCGCACAGGCCAGGGGGCTGGCAGATACGCAGTATTTT; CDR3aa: CASSAQARGLADTQYF
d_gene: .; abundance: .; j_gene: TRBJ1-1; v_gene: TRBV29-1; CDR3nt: TGCAGCGTCGGGGGACGATTGGCCACTGAAGCTTTCTTT; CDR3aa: CSVGGRLATEAFF
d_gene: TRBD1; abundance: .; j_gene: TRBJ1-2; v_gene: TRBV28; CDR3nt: TGTGCCAGCAGTTTCGACAGGGTTAGAGGCTACACCTTC; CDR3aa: CASSFDRVRGYTF
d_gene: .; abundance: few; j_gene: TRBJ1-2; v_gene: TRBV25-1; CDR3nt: TGTGCCAGCTCACCAAGGGGGGGGCGTGGTGGCTACACCTTC; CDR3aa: CASSPRGGRGGYTF
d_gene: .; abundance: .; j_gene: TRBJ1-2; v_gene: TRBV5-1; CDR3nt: TGCGCCAGCAGCTTGTTGGCAGGGCAGGGCGACGGCTACACCTTC; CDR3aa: CASSLLAGQGDGYTF
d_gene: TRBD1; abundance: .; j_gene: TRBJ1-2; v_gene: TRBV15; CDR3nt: TGTGCCACCAGCAGCCAGGGGGTGTACTATGGCTACACCTTC; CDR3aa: CATSSQGVYYGYTF
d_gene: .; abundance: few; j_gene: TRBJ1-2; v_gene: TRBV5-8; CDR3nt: TGTGCCAGCAGCTTACAACAGGGTAACTATGGCTACACCTTC; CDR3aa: CASSLQQGNYGYTF
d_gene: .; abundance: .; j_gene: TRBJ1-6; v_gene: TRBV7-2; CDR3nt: TGTGCCAGCAGGCAAGGGCAGGGTATGAGGAGTTCACCCCTCCACTTT; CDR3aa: CASRQGQGMRSSPLHF
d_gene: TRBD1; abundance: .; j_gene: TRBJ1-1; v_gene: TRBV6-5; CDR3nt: TGTGCCAGCAGTTACCAGGGGGCGAACACTGAAGCTTTCTTT; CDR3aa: CASSYQGANTEAFF
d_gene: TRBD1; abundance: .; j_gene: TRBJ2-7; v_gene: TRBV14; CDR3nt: TGTGCCAGCAGCCGTGGTAGGACAGGGGATCCCTACGAGCAGTACTTC; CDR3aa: CASSRGRTGDPYEQYF
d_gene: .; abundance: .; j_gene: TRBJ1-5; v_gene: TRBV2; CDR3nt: TGTGCCAGCAGTCCGGGTCCCAATCAGCCCCAGCATTTT; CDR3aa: CASSPGPNQPQHF
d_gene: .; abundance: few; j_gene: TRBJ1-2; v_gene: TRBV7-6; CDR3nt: TGTGCCAGCAGCCCCCGGTCCAGGGGACACTATGGCTACACCTTC; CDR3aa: CASSPRSRGHYGYTF
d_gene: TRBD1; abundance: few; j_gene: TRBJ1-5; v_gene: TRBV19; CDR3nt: TGTGCCAGTAGTCCGGAGGGGGCGCGAAGCAATCAGCCCCAGCATTTT; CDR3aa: CASSPEGARSNQPQHF
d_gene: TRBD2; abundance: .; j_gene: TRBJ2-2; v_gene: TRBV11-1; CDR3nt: TGTGCCAGCAGCTCACGCCAAGGACTAGCGGCCGGCACCGGGGAGCTGTTTTTT; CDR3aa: CASSSRQGLAAGTGELFF
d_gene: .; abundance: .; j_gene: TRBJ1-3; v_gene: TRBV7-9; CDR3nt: TGTGCCAGCAGCTTAGGGGACATACTCTCTGGAAACACCATATATTTT; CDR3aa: CASSLGDILSGNTIYF
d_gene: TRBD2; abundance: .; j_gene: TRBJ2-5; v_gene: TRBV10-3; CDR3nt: TGTGCCACCGGACTAGCGGGGGTCCAAGAGACCCAGTACTTC; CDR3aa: CATGLAGVQETQYF
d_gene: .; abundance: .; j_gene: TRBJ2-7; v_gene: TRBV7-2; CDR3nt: TGTGCCAGCAGCTCTGTAGGGGGGGCGCAGTTCAAGCAGTACTTC; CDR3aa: CASSSVGGAQFKQYF
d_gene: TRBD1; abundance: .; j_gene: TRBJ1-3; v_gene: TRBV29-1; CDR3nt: TGCAGCGTATTAACAGGGGGTGGAAACACCATATATTTT; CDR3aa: CSVLTGGGNTIYF
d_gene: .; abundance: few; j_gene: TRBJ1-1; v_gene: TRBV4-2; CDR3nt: TGTGCCAGCAGCCAAGACGGGGATGAAGCTTTCTTT; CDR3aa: CASSQDGDEAFF
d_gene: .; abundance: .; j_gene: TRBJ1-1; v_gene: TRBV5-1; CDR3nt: TGCGCCAGCAGCTTGGCCCCAGGGAACACTGAAGCTTTCTTT; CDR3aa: CASSLAPGNTEAFF
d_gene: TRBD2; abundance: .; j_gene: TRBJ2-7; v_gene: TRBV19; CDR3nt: TGTGCCAGTAGAAGGGCGGGGGTACCCTCCTACGAGCAGTACTTC; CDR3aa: CASRRAGVPSYEQYF
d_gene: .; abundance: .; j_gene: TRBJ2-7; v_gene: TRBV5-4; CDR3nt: TGTGCCAGCGCCCCTCGGGCAGGGGAGGGCTACGAGCAGTACTTC; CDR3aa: CASAPRAGEGYEQYF
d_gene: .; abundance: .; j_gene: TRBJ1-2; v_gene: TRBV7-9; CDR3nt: TGTGCCAGCAGCTTGCCGACAGGCCCCTATGGCTACACCTTC; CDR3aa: CASSLPTGPYGYTF
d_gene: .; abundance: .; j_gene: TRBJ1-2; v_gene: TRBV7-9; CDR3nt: TGTTCCAGTTGGGCTGAGACTAACTATGGCTACACCTTC; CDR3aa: CSSWAETNYGYTF
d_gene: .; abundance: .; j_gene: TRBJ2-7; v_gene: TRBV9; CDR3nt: TGTGCCAGCAGCCCCAGGGGGGATCCCTACGAGCAGTACTTC; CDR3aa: CASSPRGDPYEQYF
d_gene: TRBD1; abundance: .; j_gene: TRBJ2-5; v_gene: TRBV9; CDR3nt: TGTGCCAGCAGCGAGGGACAGGCCCCGCAAGAGACCCAGTACTTC; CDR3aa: CASSEGQAPQETQYF
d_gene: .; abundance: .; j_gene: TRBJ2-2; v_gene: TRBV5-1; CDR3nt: TGCGCCAGCAGCAAACATGGTGGACACAAGAACACCGGGGAGCTGTTTTTT; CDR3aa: CASSKHGGHKNTGELFF
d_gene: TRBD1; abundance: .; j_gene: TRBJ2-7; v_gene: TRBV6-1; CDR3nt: TGTGCCAGCAGAGGACAGGGGAACGAGCAGTACTTC; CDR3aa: CASRGQGNEQYF